The 13 T cell receptor beta chains presented below share a single source sample, sequenced in a study. A single record per CDR3 protein comes from TCRdb applying MiXCR to the RT-PCR reads. This table has fewer than 800,000 distinct CDR3 sequences, approximately 14% appearing once. The sequenced sample consisted of memory CD4+ T cells from blood. These receptor sequences come from a female donor in good health, serving as a healthy control.

The rearrangement links TRBV20-1 to TRBJ1-4; 12 bases line up with TRBD1. CDR1 and CDR2 from the germline V gene are DFQATT and SNEGSKA (reference sequence). Losses at the gene ends were 8 bases for V and 8 bases for J; bases not matched to a gene: 6. The CDR3 has 13 amino acids. CDR3 DNA: TGCAGTTCCGTGGGACAGGGGGCGGAAAAACTGTTTTTT. It yields the protein CSSVGQGAEKLFF.

The chain joins TRBV13 to TRBJ2-7, with 14 positions matching TRBD2. V gave up 5 bases and J gave up 1 base; unmatched junction bases: 10. The CDR3 runs 18 residues. Germline lookup yields CDR1 PRHDT and CDR2 FYEKMQ (reference sequence). CDR3 residues: CASSTKLGTSGSSYEQYF. The CDR3 DNA reads TGTGCCAGCAGCACGAAACTAGGGACTAGCGGGAGTTCCTACGAGCAGTACTTC. The variable domain in full, completed from reference TRBV13 and TRBJ2-7, reads AAGVIQSPRHLIKEKRETATLKCYPIPRHDTVYWYQQGPGQDPQFLISFYEKMQSDKGSIPDRFSAQQFSDYHSELNMSSLELGDSALYFCASSTKLGTSGSSYEQYFGPGTRLTVT.

This sequence joins TRBV3-1 and TRBJ2-5; 11 bases agree with TRBD1. The CDR3 sequence is 16 residues long. The V gene end was trimmed by 10 bases and the J gene end by 4 bases; junction bases not matched to a gene: 14. Germline CDR1 is LGHDT and CDR2 is YNNKEL (reference sequence). CDR3 sequence reads: CATPGQGASLSETQYF. The CDR3 nucleotides read TGTGCCACTCCTGGACAGGGGGCGAGCCTTTCAGAGACCCAGTACTTC.

This clonotype showed up just a few times. The chain couples TRBV6-1 to TRBJ1-5; D remains ambiguous. CDR1 and CDR2 (germline): MNHNS, SASEGT. Trimming stripped 5 bases from V and 2 bases from J, with 13 bases between. The CDR3 runs 15 residues. The CDR3 reads CASSYNWEGNQPQHF. Written as DNA, the CDR3 is TGTGCCAGCAGTTACAACTGGGAGGGCAATCAGCCCCAGCATTTT.

Written as DNA, the CDR3 is TGTGCCAGCCAGGGTCCCTTCTACAATGAGCAGTTCTTC. Protein product: CASQGPFYNEQFF. The chain recombines TRBV11-1 with TRBJ2-1; maybe TRBD1 (5 bases). Between the trimmed V and J ends, which lost 8 bases and 3 bases, there was a span of 11 bases. Germline CDR1 reads SGHAT; CDR2 reads FQDESV (reference sequence). This CDR3 region has 13 residues.

This clonotype showed up just a few times. The V and J genes are TRBV12-3 or TRBV12-4 and TRBJ1-2, with TRBD1 matching over 8 bases. This CDR3 is built from 15 residues. The junction had 13 bases not matched to a gene; V was cut back by 6 bases and J by 7 bases. DNA of the CDR3: TGTGCCAGCAGGCCGCTGGACAGGGAGGGGGTTGGCTACACCTTC. It translates to CASRPLDREGVGYTF.

This clonotype was recorded many times. This chain connects TRBV7-2 to TRBJ2-7; the match to TRBD1 covers 11 bases. The CDR3 runs 16 residues. V lost 5 bases to trimming and J lost 4 bases; unmatched junction nucleotides: 10. Germline CDR1 SGHTA, CDR2 FQGNSA. The CDR3 reads CASSVRGGTGGYEQYF. CDR3 coding DNA: TGTGCCAGCAGCGTCAGAGGCGGGACAGGGGGGTACGAGCAGTACTTC.

This clonotype showed up just a few times. The chain recombines TRBV20-1 with TRBJ2-5; maybe TRBD2 (6 bases). CDR3 length equals 13 residues. V was shortened by 1 base and J by 5 bases, with 11 bases between the two germline ends. CDR1 and CDR2 from the germline V gene are DFQATT and SNEGSKA (reference sequence). CDR3 bases: TGCAGTGCTAGAGGGGACTTGTTGGAGACCCAGTACTTC. Encoded protein: CSARGDLLETQYF.

Ten or more counts support this clonotype. The chain links TRBV7-2 to TRBJ2-3; D is uncertain. CDR1 and CDR2 (germline): SGHTA, FQGNSA. The CDR3 totals 15 residues. Trimming removed 5 bases from V and 5 bases from J, with 17 bases in between. CDR3 residues: CASSAVPYPGDTQYF. The CDR3 DNA reads TGTGCCAGCAGCGCCGTCCCTTACCCGGGAGATACGCAGTATTTT. Variable domain in full (rest from reference TRBV7-2 and TRBJ2-3): GAGVSQSPSNKVTEKGKDVELRCDPISGHTALYWYRQSLGQGLEFLIYFQGNSAPDKSGLPSDRFSAERTGGSVSTLTIQRTQQEDSAVYLCASSAVPYPGDTQYFGPGTRLTVL.

The gene calls are TRBV7-9 and TRBJ2-7; TRBD1 aligns across 9 bases. The CDR3 contains 15 residues. The trim removed 5 bases at V and 3 bases at J, leaving 8 bases unmatched. Germline-derived CDR1 and CDR2 are SEHNR and FQNEAQ (reference sequence). CDR3 DNA: TGTGCCAGCAGCCTGGGGGGGGACAGGGTCTACGAGCAGTACTTC. Its protein product is CASSLGGDRVYEQYF.

The rearrangement links TRBV7-2 to TRBJ1-5; a weak D match, TRBD1 (6 bases). From germline, CDR1 is SGHTA and CDR2 FQGNSA. V gave up 5 bases and J gave up 4 bases, with 15 bases separating them. The CDR3 is 15 residues long. Here the CDR3 DNA reads TGTGCCAGCAGCACGACCGGGACAACGAATCAGCCCCAGCATTTT. This encodes CASSTTGTTNQPQHF.

The sample holds many counts of this clonotype. The chain combines TRBV10-2 with TRBJ2-7, with a tentative D call TRBD1 (6 bases). Germline CDR1 reads WSHSY; CDR2 reads SAAADI. The CDR3 extends over 13 amino acids. V lost 2 bases and J 6 bases, leaving 11 bases between the germline ends. This CDR3 is CASSEAGAGEQYF. The DNA of the CDR3 is TGCGCCAGCAGTGAGGCAGGGGCCGGCGAGCAGTACTTC.

The chain has TRBV20-1 and TRBJ2-1; 8 bases align to TRBD2. The trim removed 1 base at V and 7 bases at J, leaving 12 bases unmatched. Germline CDR1 is DFQATT and CDR2 is SNEGSKA (reference sequence). CDR3 length: 16 amino acids. CDR3 sequence reads: CSARAHVGRASNEQFF. CDR3 nucleotides: TGCAGTGCTAGAGCACATGTCGGGAGGGCCTCAAATGAGCAGTTCTTC.